The present T cell receptor (beta chain) was sequenced within a study of blood T cell repertoires in COVID-19. In germline, CDR1 is MNHEY, CDR2 SVGAGI. The CDR3 loop spans 13 amino acids. Some clones are missing from TCRdb's copy, which holds only in-frame ones; the method was immunoSEQ multiplex PCR. The sample includes about 260,000 clones, roughly 80% seen only once; the top ten take approximately 4%. V usage is TRBV6-5 and J usage is TRBJ2-7; TRBD1 matches at 8 bases. Sequenced material: PBMCs or T cells enriched from blood (not recorded which). This clonotype originated in a man aged 25-45 years with acute COVID-19. CDR3 amino acids: CAGLRTGNHEQYV. CDR3 bases: TGTGCAGGCTTAAGGACAGGGAACCACGAGCAGTACGTC.